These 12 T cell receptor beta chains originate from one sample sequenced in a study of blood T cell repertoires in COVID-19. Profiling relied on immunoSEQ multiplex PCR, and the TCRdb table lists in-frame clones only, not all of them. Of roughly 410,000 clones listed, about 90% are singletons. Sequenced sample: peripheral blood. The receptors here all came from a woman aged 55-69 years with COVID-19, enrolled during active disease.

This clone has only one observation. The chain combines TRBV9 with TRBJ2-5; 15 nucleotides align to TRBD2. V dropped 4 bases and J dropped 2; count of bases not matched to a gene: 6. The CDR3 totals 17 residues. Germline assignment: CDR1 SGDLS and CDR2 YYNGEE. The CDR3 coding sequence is TGTGCCAGCAGCTATGGGACTAGCGGGGGGATTCAAGAGACCCAGTACTTC. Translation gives CASSYGTSGGIQETQYF.

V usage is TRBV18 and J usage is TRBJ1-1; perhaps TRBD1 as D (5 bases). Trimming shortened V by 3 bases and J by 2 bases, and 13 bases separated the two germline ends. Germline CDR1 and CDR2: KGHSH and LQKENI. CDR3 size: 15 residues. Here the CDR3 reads CASSPNAGENTEAFF. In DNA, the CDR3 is TGTGCCAGCTCACCGAACGCGGGGGAAAACACTGAAGCTTTCTTT.

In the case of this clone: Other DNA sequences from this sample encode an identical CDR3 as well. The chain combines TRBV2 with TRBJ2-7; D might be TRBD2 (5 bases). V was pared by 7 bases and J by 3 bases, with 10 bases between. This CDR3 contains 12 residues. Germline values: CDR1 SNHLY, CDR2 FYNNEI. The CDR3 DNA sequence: TGTGCCAGCACGGGGAACAGCTACGAGCAGTACTTC. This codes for CASTGNSYEQYF. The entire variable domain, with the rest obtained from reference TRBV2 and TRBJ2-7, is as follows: EPEVTQTPSHQVTQMGQEVILRCVPISNHLYFYWYRQILGQKVEFLVSFYNNEISEKSEIFDDQFSVERPDGSNFTLKIRSTKLEDSAMYFCASTGNSYEQYFGPGTRLTVT.

CDR3 bases: TGTGCCAGCAGCTTGGGCCAGGGAAGGAATGAGCAGTTCTTC. Encoded protein: CASSLGQGRNEQFF. This rearrangement joins TRBV5-4 to TRBJ2-1; a weak D match, TRBD1 (5 bases). Germline-derived CDR1 and CDR2 are SGHNT and YYREEE (reference sequence). V gave up 0 bases and J gave up 7 bases, with 11 bases separating them. CDR3 length: 14 residues.

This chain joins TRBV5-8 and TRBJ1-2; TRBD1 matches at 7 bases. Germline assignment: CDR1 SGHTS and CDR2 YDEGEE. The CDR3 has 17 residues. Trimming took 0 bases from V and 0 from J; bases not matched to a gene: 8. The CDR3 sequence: CASSLAAGGLANYGYTF. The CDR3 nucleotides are TGTGCCAGCAGCTTGGCGGCAGGGGGTCTAGCTAACTATGGCTACACCTTC.

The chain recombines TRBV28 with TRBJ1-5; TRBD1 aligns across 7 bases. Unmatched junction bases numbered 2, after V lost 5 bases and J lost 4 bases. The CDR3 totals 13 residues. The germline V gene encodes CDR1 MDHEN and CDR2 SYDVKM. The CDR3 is CASSPGQNQPQHF. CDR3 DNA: TGTGCCAGCAGTCCGGGACAGAATCAGCCCCAGCATTTT.

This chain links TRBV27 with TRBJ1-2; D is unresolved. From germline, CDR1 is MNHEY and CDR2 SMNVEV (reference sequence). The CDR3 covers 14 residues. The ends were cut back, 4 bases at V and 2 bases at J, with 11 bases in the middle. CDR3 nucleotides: TGTGCCAGCAGTTCCCTGCGGCAGAACTATGGCTACACCTTC. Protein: CASSSLRQNYGYTF.

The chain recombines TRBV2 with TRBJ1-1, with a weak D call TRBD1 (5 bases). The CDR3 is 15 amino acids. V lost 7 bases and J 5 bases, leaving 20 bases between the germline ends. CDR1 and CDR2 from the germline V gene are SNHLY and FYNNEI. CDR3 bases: TGTGCCAGCAAGTCGGGCAGGGTAACTGAGACTGAAGCTTTCTTT. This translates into CASKSGRVTETEAFF.

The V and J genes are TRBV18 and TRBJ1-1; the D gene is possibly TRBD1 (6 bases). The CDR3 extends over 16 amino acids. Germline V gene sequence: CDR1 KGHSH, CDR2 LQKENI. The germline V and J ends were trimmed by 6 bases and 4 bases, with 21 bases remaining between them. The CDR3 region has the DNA TGTGCCAGCTCGCTCAGGGGCGCGGCGTGGGGCACTGAAGCTTTCTTT. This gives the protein CASSLRGAAWGTEAFF.

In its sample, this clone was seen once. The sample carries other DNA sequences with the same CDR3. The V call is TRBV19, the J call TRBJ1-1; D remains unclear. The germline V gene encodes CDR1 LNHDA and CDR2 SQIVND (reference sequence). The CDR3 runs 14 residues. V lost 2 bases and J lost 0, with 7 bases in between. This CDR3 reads CASSINSLNTEAFF. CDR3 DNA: TGTGCCAGTAGTATAAACAGTCTGAACACTGAAGCTTTCTTT.

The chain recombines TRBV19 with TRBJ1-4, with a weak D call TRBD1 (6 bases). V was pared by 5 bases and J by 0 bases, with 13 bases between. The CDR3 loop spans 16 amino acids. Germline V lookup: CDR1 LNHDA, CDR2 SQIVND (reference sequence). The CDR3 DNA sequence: TGTGCCAGTAGTTCGGGACACCGAGCAACTAATGAAAAACTGTTTTTT. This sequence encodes CASSSGHRATNEKLFF.

This chain's CDR3 is CASSLGAGVTEAFF. The CDR3 coding sequence is TGTGCCAGCAGCTTAGGGGCAGGGGTAACTGAAGCTTTCTTT. The chain uses TRBV7-2 and TRBJ1-1; weak D call: TRBD1 (6 bases). V gave up 1 base and J gave up 5 bases, with 11 bases separating them. From germline, CDR1 is SGHTA and CDR2 FQGNSA. The CDR3 is made up of 14 amino acids.